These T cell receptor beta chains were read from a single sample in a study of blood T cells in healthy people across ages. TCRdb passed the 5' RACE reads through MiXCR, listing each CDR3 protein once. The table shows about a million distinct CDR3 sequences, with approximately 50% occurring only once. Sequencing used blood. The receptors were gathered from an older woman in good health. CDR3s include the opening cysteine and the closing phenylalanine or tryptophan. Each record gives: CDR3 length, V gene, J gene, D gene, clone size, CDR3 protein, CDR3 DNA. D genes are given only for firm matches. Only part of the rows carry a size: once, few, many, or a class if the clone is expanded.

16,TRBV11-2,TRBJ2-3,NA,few,CASSSTWTSTTDTQYF,TGTGCCAGCAGCTCAACCTGGACTTCTACCACAGATACGCAGTATTTT
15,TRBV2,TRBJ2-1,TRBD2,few,CASSVLAGAYNEQFF,TGTGCCAGCAGTGTTCTAGCGGGAGCTTACAATGAGCAGTTCTTC
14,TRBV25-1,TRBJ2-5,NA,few,CASSEWGTPETQYF,TGTGCCAGCAGTGAATGGGGGACACCAGAGACCCAGTACTTC
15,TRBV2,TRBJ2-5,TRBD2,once,CASSEVRLAQETQYF,TGTGCCAGCAGTGAAGTTCGACTAGCGCAAGAGACCCAGTACTTC
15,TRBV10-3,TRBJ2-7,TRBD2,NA,CAISSTSGSGYEQYF,TGTGCCATCAGTTCGACTAGCGGGAGCGGGTACGAGCAGTACTTC
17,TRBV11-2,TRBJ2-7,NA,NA,CASSLIGFWDGVYEQYF,TGTGCCAGCAGCTTAATTGGGTTTTGGGACGGAGTCTACGAGCAGTACTTC
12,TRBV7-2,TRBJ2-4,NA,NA,CASSPQRSAQYF,TGTGCCAGCAGCCCACAGAGAAGTGCGCAGTACTTC
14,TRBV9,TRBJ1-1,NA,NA,CASSVGLRYTEAFF,TGTGCCAGCAGCGTAGGCTTACGGTACACTGAAGCTTTCTTT
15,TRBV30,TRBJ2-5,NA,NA,CAWSVGLAAQETQYF,TGTGCCTGGAGTGTCGGCTTAGCGGCCCAAGAGACCCAGTACTTC
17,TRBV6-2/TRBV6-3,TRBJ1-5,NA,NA,CDSSYRRQKYSNQPQHF,TGTGACAGCAGTTATCGTCGGCAGAAGTATAGCAATCAGCCCCAGCATTTT
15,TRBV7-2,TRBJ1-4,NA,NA,CASSSQLEIGEKLFF,TGTGCCAGCAGCTCACAGCTGGAGATTGGTGAAAAACTGTTTTTT
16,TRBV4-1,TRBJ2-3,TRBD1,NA,CASSQDRGRWADTQYF,TGCGCCAGCAGCCAAGACAGGGGGCGATGGGCAGATACGCAGTATTTT
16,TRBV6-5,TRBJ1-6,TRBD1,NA,CASRGQAIPTNSPLHF,TGTGCCAGCAGGGGACAGGCTATTCCGACGAATTCACCCCTCCACTTT
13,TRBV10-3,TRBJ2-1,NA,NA,CAISALTGYGQFF,TGTGCCATCAGTGCCCTTACAGGATATGGGCAGTTCTTC
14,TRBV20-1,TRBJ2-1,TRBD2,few,CSAFRLAGVYEQFF,TGCAGTGCTTTCAGACTAGCGGGAGTCTATGAGCAGTTCTTC
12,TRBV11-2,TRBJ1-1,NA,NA,CASSPDGPEAFF,TGTGCCAGCAGCCCGGACGGGCCTGAAGCTTTCTTT
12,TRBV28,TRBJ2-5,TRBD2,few,CAISSGSQTQYF,TGTGCCATCTCAAGCGGGAGTCAGACCCAGTACTTC
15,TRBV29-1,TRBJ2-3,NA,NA,CSVEGGSAATDTQYF,TGCAGCGTTGAAGGTGGGTCAGCAGCCACAGATACGCAGTATTTT
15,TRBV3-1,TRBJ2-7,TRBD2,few,CASSWGGDLSYEQYF,TGTGCCAGCAGCTGGGGGGGAGACCTCTCCTACGAGCAGTACTTC
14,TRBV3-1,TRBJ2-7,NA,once,CASSPPWNPYEQYF,TGTGCCAGCAGTCCCCCGTGGAATCCCTACGAGCAGTACTTC
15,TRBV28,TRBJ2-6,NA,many,CASRTGGTGANVLTF,TGTGCCAGCCGGACGGGCGGTACTGGGGCCAACGTCCTGACTTTC
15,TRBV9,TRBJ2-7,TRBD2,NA,CASSGGLAVSYEQYF,TGTGCCAGCAGCGGGGGACTAGCGGTATCCTACGAGCAGTACTTC
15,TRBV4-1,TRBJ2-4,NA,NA,CASSPTELLKNIQYF,TGCGCCAGCAGCCCCACCGAACTACTTAAAAACATTCAGTACTTC
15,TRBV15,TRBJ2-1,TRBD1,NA,CATSTRTGGYDEQFF,TGTGCCACCAGCACCCGGACAGGGGGCTACGATGAGCAGTTCTTC
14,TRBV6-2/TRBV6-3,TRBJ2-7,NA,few,CASNPGQGLYEQYF,TGTGCCAGCAATCCGGGACAAGGACTCTACGAGCAGTACTTC
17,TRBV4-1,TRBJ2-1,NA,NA,CASSQEGPYRSYNEQFF,TGCGCCAGCAGCCAAGAGGGTCCCTATCGCTCCTACAATGAGCAGTTCTTC
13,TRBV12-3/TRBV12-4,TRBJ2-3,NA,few,CASSLPNTDTQYF,TGTGCCAGCAGTTTGCCTAACACAGATACGCAGTATTTT
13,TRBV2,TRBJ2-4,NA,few,CASTWTDQNIQYF,TGTGCCAGCACCTGGACAGACCAAAACATTCAGTACTTC
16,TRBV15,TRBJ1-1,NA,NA,CATGRALGWVLAEAFF,TGTGCCACCGGCAGAGCGCTCGGTTGGGTCTTAGCTGAAGCTTTCTTT
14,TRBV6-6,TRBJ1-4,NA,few,CASSFQPGNEKLFF,TGTGCCAGCAGTTTTCAGCCGGGTAATGAAAAACTGTTTTTT
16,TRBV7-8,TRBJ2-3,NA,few,CASSLGRDSLTDTQYF,TGTGCCAGCAGCTTAGGTCGGGACTCCCTGACAGATACGCAGTATTTT
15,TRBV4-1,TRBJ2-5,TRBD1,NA,CASSNRGSSGETQYF,TGCGCCAGCAGCAACAGGGGATCCTCCGGGGAGACCCAGTACTTC
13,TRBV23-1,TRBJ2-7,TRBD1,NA,CASLRGTAYEQYF,TGCGCCAGCCTTAGAGGGACAGCCTACGAGCAGTACTTC